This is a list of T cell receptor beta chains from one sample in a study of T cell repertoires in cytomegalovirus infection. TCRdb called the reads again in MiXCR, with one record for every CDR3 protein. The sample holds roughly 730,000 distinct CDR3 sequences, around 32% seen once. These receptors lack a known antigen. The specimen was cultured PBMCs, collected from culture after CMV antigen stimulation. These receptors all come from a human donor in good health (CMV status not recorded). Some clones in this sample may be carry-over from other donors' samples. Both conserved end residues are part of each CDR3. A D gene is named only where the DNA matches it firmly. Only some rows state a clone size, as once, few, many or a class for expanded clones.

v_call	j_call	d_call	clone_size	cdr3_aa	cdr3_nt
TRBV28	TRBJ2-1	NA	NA	CASPYREQFF	TGTGCCTCCCCGTACCGTGAGCAGTTCTTC
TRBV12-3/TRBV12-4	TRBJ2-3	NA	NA	CASSPSDGFLTDTQYF	TGTGCCAGCAGCCCCTCTGACGGTTTCCTCACAGATACGCAGTATTTT
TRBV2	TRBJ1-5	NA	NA	CASSRGQNLDQPQHF	TGTGCCAGCAGTCGCGGACAGAACTTAGATCAGCCCCAGCATTTT
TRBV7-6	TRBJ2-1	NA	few	CASSLTFISGNEQFF	TGTGCCAGCAGCTTAACGTTCATTTCGGGGAATGAGCAGTTCTTC
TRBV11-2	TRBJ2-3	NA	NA	CASSPHGSRLDTQYF	TGTGCCAGCAGCCCCCACGGGAGCCGGTTAGATACGCAGTATTTT
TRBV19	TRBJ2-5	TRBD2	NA	CASSTGMREWVQTQYF	TGTGCCAGTAGTACCGGGATGCGGGAGTGGGTGCAGACCCAGTACTTC
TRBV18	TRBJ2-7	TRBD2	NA	CASSPLFFSGRFGPEQYF	TGTGCCAGCTCACCCCTCTTTTTTAGCGGGAGGTTCGGGCCGGAGCAGTACTTC
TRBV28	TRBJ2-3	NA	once	CASSLRRVVAGGTQYF	TGTGCCAGCAGTTTGAGGAGGGTCGTAGCTGGTGGTACGCAGTATTTT
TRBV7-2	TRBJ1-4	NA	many	CASSLANEKLFF	TGTGCCAGCAGCTTAGCGAATGAAAAACTGTTTTTT
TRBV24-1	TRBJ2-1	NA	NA	CATSDFRDFNNEQFF	TGTGCCACCAGTGATTTCAGAGATTTCAACAATGAGCAGTTCTTC
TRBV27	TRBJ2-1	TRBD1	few	CASSLSTGVFYNEQFF	TGTGCCAGCAGTTTATCAACAGGGGTATTCTACAATGAGCAGTTCTTC
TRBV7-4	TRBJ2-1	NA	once	CASSLWAAGNEQFF	TGTGCCAGCAGCTTATGGGCGGCGGGCAATGAGCAGTTCTTC
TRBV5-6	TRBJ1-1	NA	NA	CASSLFPPGMNTEAFF	TGTGCCAGCAGCCTCTTTCCCCCCGGGATGAACACTGAAGCTTTCTTT
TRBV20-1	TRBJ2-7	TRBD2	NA	CSAEGLAGGEQYF	TGCAGTGCTGAGGGACTAGCGGGAGGTGAGCAGTACTTC
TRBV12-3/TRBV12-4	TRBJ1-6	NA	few	CASSLTNSYNSPLHF	TGTGCCAGCAGTTTAACAAACTCCTATAATTCACCCCTCCACTTT
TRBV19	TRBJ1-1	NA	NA	CASRKGMNTEAFF	TGTGCCAGTAGGAAGGGGATGAACACTGAAGCTTTCTTT
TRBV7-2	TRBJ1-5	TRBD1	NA	CASSLEDRAGGQPQHF	TGTGCCAGCAGCTTAGAGGACAGGGCAGGCGGTCAGCCCCAGCATTTT
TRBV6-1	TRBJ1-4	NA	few	CASSETAYRNEKLFF	TGTGCCAGCAGTGAGACGGCGTATCGGAATGAAAAACTGTTTTTT
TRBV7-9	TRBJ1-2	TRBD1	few	CASSAAYRGGVYGYTF	TGTGCCAGCAGCGCCGCGTACAGGGGAGGGGTCTATGGCTACACCTTC
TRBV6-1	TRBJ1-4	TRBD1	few	CASSEGDSTGYEKLFF	TGTGCCAGCAGTGAAGGGGACAGCACTGGGTATGAAAAACTGTTTTTT
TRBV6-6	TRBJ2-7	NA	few	CASSYKTEYEQYF	TGTGCCAGCAGTTATAAGACCGAATACGAGCAGTACTTC
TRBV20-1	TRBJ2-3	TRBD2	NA	CSARDLPSGSGDTQYF	TGCAGTGCTAGAGATCTCCCTAGCGGGAGTGGGGATACGCAGTATTTT
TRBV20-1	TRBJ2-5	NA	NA	CSARPKVPTETQYF	TGCAGTGCTAGACCGAAAGTACCGACAGAGACCCAGTACTTC
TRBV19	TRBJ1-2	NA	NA	CASRVGPGLYGYTF	TGTGCCAGTAGAGTGGGGCCGGGGCTCTATGGCTACACCTTC
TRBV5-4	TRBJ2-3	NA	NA	CASSLGPGITNTDTQYF	TGTGCCAGCAGCTTGGGACCCGGGATCACTAACACAGATACGCAGTATTTT
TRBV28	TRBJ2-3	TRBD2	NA	CVSSHAGATQERDTQYF	TGTGTCAGCTCTCACGCGGGAGCGACCCAAGAGCGAGATACGCAGTATTTC
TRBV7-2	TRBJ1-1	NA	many	CASSLERATEAFF	TGTGCCAGCAGCTTAGAACGGGCCACTGAAGCTTTCTTT
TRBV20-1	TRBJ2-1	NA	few	CSASWWQSLYNEQFF	TGCAGTGCTAGTTGGTGGCAGAGCCTTTACAATGAGCAGTTCTTC
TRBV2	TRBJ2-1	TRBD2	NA	CASSEFSGGANEQFF	TGTGCCAGCAGTGAATTTAGCGGGGGGGCAAATGAGCAGTTCTTC
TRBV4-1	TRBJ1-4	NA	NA	CASSQGRGVRAGEKLFF	TGCGCCAGCAGCCAAGGGCGGGGAGTTAGGGCGGGTGAAAAACTGTTTTTT
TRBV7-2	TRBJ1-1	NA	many	CASSLGLGASNTEAFF	TGTGCCAGCAGCTTAGGGTTAGGGGCCTCTAACACTGAAGCTTTCTTT
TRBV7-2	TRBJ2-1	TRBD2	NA	CASSFLAARDEQFF	TGTGCCAGCAGCTTCCTAGCGGCGAGGGATGAGCAGTTCTTC